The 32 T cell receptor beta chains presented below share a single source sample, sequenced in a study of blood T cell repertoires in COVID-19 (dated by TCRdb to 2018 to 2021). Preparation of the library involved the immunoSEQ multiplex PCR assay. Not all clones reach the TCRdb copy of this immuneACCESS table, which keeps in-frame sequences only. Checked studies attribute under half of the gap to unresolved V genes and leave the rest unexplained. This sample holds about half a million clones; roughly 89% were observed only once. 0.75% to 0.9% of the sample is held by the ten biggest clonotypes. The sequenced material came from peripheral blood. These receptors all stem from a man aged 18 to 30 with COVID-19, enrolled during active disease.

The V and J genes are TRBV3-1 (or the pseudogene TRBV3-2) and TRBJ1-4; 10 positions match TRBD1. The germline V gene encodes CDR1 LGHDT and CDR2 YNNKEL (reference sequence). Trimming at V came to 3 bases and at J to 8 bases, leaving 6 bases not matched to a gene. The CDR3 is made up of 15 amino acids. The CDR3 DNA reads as TGTGCCAGCAGCCAGTCGACAGGGGGCAAGGAAAAACTGTTTTTT. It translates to CASSQSTGGKEKLFF.

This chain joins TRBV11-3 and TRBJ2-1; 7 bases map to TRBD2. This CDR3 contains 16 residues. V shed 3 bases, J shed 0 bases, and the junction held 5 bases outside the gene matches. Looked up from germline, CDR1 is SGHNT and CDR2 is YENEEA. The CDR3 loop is CASSLEAGSSYNEQFF. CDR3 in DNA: TGTGCCAGCAGCTTGGAAGCGGGAAGCTCCTACAATGAGCAGTTCTTC. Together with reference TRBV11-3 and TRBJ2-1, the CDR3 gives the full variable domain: EAGVVQSPRYKIIEKKQPVAFWCNPISGHNTLYWYLQNLGQGPELLIRYENEEAVDDSQLPKDRFSAERLKGVDSTLKIQPAELGDSAVYLCASSLEAGSSYNEQFFGPGTRLTVL.

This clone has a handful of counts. CDR3 in DNA: TGTGCCAGCGCCCGTCTTGGGACAGGGGGGTACAATGAGCAGTTCTTC. Translation gives CASARLGTGGYNEQFF. The chain links TRBV5-4 to TRBJ2-1; 11 nucleotides match TRBD1. CDR3 length: 16 amino acids. Germline V gives CDR1 SGHNT, CDR2 YYREEE (reference sequence). With V trimmed by 7 bases and J by 4 bases, 10 bases remained unmatched.

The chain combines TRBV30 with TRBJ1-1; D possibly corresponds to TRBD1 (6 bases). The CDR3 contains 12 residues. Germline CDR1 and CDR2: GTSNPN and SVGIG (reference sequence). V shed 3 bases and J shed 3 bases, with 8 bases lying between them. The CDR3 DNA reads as TGTGCCTGGAGCGGACAGTACACTGAAGCTTTCTTT. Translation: CAWSGQYTEAFF.

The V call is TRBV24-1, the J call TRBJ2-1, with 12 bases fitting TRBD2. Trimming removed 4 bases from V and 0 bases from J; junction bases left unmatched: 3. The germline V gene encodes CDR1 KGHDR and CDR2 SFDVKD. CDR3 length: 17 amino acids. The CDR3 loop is CATSEPTSGSSYNEQFF. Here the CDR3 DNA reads TGTGCCACCAGTGAGCCGACTAGCGGGAGCTCCTACAATGAGCAGTTCTTC.

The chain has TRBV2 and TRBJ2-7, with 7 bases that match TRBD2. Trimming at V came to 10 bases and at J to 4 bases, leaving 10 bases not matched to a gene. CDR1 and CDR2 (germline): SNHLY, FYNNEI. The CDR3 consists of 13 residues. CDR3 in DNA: TGTGCCATGCTTGGGGGGGGTGAGTACGAGCAGTACTTC. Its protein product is CAMLGGGEYEQYF.

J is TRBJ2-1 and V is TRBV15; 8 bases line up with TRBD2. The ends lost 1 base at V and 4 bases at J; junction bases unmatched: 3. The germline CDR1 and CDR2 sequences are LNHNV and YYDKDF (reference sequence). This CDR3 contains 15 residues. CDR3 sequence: CATSRVLAGYNEQFF. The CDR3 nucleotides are TGTGCCACCAGCAGAGTTCTAGCGGGTTACAATGAGCAGTTCTTC.

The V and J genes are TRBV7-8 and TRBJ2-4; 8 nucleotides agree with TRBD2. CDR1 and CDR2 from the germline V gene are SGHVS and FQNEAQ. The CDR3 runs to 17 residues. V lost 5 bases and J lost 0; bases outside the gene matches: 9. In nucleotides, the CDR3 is TGTGCCAGCAGCACCCCCCAGCGGGGGCTAGCCAAAAACATTCAGTACTTC. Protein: CASSTPQRGLAKNIQYF.

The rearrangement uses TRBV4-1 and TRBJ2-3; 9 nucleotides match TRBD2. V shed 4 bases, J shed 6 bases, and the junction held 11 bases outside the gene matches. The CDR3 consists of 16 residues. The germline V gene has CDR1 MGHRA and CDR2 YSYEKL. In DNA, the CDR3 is TGCGCCAGCAGCCCGAGGGGCGGGGGGGCTGCGGATACGCAGTATTTT. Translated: CASSPRGGGAADTQYF.

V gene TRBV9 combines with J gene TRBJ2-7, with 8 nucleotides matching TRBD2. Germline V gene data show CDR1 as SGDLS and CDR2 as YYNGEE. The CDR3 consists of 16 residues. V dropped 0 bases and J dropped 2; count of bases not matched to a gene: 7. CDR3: CASSVAEREKTYEQYF. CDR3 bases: TGTGCCAGCAGCGTAGCGGAGCGGGAGAAAACCTACGAGCAGTACTTC.

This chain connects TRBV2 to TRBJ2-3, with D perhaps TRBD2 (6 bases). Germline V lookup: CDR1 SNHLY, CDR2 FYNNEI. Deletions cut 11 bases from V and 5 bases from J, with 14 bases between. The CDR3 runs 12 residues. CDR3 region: CAGRDFRDTQYF. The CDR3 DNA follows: TGTGCCGGCCGGGACTTCCGAGATACGCAGTATTTT.

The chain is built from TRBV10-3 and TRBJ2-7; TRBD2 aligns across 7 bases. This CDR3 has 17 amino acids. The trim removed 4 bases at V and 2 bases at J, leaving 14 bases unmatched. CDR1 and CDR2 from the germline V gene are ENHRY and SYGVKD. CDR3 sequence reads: CAISGGAWASGAYEQYF. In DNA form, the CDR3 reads TGTGCCATCAGTGGGGGTGCCTGGGCTAGCGGTGCCTACGAGCAGTACTTC.

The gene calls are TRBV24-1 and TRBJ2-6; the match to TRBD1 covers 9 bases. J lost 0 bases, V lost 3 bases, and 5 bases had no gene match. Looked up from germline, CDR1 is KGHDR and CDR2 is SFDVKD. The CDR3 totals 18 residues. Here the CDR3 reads CATSDARDRDSGANVLTF. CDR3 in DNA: TGTGCCACCAGTGATGCCCGGGACAGGGACTCTGGGGCCAACGTCCTGACTTTC.

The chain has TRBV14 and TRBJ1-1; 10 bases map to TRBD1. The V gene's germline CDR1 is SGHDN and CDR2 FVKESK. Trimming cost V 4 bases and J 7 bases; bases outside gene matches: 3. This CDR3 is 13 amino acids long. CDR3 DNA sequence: TGTGCCAGCAGCCGGGGACAGGGGCTTGAAGCTTTCTTT. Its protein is CASSRGQGLEAFF.

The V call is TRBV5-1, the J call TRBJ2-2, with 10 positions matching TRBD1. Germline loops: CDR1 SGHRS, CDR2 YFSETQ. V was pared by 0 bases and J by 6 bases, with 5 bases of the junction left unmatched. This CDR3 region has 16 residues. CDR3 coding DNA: TGCGCCAGCAGCTTGGGACAGGGGGCTGATTCCGGGGAGCTGTTTTTT. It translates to CASSLGQGADSGELFF.

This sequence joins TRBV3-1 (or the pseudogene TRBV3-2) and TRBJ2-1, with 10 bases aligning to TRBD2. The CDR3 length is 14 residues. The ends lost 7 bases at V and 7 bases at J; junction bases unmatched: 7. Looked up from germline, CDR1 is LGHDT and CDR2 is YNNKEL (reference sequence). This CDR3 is CASILAGVSNEQFF. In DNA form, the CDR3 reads TGTGCCAGCATCCTAGCGGGAGTCTCTAATGAGCAGTTCTTC.

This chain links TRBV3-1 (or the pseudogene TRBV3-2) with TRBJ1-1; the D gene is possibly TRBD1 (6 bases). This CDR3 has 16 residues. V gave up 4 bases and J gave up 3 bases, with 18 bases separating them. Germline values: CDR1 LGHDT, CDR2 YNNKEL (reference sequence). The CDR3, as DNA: TGTGCCAGCAGCCCTAAACTAACAGGGTGGTACACTGAAGCTTTCTTT. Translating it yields CASSPKLTGWYTEAFF.

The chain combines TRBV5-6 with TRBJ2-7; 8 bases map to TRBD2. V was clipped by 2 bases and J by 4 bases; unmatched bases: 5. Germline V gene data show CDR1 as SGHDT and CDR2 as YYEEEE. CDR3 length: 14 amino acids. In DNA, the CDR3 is TGTGCCAGCAGCTTAACTAGCGGTATTTACGAGCAGTACTTC. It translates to CASSLTSGIYEQYF.

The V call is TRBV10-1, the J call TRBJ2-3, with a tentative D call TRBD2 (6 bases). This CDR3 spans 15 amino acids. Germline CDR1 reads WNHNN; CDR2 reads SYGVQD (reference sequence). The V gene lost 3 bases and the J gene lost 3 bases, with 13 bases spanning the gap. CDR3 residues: CASSDTSFVTDTQYF. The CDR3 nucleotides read TGCGCCAGCAGTGATACTAGCTTTGTAACAGATACGCAGTATTTT.

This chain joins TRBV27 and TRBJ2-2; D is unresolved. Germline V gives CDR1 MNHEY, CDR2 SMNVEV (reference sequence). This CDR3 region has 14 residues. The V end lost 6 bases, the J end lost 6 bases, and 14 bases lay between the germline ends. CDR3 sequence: CASSFVRFSGELFF. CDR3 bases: TGTGCCAGCAGCTTCGTTCGGTTTTCCGGGGAGCTGTTTTTT.

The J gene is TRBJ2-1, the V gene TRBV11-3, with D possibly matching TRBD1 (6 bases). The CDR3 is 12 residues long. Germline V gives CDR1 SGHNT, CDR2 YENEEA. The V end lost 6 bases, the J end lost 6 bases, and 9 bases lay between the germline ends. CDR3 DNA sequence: TGTGCCAGCAGTACAGGGCCCAATGAGCAGTTCTTC. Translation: CASSTGPNEQFF. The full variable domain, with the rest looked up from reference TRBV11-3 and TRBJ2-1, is EAGVVQSPRYKIIEKKQPVAFWCNPISGHNTLYWYLQNLGQGPELLIRYENEEAVDDSQLPKDRFSAERLKGVDSTLKIQPAELGDSAVYLCASSTGPNEQFFGPGTRLTVL.

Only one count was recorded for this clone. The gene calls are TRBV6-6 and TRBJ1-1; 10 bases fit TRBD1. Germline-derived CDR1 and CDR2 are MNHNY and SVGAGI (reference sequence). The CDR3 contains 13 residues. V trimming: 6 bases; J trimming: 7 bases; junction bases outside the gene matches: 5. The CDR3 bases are TGTGCCAGCAGCGGGACAGGGGATTTTGAAGCTTTCTTT. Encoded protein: CASSGTGDFEAFF.

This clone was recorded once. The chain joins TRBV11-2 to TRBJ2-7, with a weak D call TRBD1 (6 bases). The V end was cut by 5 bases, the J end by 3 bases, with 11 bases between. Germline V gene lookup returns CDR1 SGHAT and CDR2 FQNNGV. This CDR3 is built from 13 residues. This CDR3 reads CASSIGTNYEQYF. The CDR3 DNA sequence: TGTGCCAGCAGCATAGGGACAAACTACGAGCAGTACTTC.

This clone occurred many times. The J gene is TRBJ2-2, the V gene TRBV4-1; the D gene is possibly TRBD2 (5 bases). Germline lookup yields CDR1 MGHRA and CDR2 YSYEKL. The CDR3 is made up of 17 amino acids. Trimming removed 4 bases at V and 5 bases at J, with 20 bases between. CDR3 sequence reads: CASSPLGVGFMTGELFF. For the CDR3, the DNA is TGCGCCAGCAGCCCGCTCGGGGTAGGGTTTATGACCGGGGAGCTGTTTTTT.

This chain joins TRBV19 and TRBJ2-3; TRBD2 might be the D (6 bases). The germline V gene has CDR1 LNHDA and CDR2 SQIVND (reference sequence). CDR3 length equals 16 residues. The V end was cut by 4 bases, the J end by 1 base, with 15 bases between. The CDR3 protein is CASSRPERGGTDTQYF. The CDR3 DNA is TGTGCCAGTAGTAGGCCCGAACGCGGGGGCACAGATACGCAGTATTTT.

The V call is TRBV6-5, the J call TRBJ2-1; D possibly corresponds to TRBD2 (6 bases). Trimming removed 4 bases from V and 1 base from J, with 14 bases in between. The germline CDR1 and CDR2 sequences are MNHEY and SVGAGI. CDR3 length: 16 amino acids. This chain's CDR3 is CASSSDFGSSYNEQFF. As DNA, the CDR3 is TGTGCCAGCAGTTCCGACTTCGGGAGTTCCTACAATGAGCAGTTCTTC.

As DNA, the CDR3 is TGTGCCAGCAGCACAGATCTTTTGAACACTGAAGCTTTCTTT. The encoded protein is CASSTDLLNTEAFF. The chain joins TRBV2 to TRBJ1-1, with no clear D. The CDR3 is made up of 14 amino acids. The germline CDR1 and CDR2 sequences are SNHLY and FYNNEI. Trimming pared 6 bases from V and 0 bases from J, leaving 11 bases between.

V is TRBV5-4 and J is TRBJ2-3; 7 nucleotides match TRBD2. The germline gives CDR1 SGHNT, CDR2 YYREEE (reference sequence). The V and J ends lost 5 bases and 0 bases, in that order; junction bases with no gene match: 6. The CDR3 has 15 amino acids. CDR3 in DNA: TGTGCCAGCAGTTCGCTAGCGGCGAGCACAGATACGCAGTATTTT. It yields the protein CASSSLAASTDTQYF.

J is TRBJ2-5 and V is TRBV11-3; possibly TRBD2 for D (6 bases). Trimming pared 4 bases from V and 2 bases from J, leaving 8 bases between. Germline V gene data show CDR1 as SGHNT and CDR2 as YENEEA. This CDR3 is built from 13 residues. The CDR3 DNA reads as TGTGCCAGCAGCTCCAGCGGGCAAGAGACCCAGTACTTC. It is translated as CASSSSGQETQYF.

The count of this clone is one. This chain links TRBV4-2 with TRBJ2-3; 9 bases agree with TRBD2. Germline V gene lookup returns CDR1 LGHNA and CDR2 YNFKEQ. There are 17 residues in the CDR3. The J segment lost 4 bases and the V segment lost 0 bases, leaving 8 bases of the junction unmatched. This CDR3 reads CASSQDAGTSSADTQYF. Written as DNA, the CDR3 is TGTGCCAGCAGCCAAGACGCCGGGACTAGCTCCGCAGATACGCAGTATTTT.

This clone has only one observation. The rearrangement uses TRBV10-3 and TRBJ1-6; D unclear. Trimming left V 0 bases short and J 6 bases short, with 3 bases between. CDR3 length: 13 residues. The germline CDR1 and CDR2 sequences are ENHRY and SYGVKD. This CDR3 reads CAISESSNSPLHF. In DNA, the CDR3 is TGTGCCATCAGTGAGTCTAGTAATTCACCCCTCCACTTT.

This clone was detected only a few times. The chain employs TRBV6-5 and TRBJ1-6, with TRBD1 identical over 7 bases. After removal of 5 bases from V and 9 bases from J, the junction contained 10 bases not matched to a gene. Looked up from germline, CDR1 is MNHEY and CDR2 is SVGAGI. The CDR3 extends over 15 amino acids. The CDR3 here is CASSQYGQVTSPLHF. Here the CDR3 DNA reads TGTGCCAGCAGTCAATACGGACAGGTCACTTCACCCCTCCACTTT.